This T cell receptor beta chain emerged from a study of cytomegalovirus exposure and HLA in healthy donors. Findings of the study overall: Using a false discovery rate of 0.05, a later analysis showed that 15,000 to 20,000 TCR beta sequences were associated with HLA alleles. A later analysis, which compared TCR beta chains of equal frequency, found the HLA-associated ones more clonally expanded.

PCR primers comprised 60 Vbeta and 13 Jbeta primers. TCRdb keeps only in-frame clones here, not all; method: immunoSEQ multiplex PCR. This table holds about 80,000 clones, roughly 78% found once. The V gene lost 6 bases and the J gene lost 4 bases, with 9 bases spanning the gap. Looked up from germline, CDR1 is LNHDA and CDR2 is SQIVND (reference sequence). This CDR3 has 12 residues. A note on this clone: The target antigen is unknown.

The sample taken for sequencing was PBMCs. The sequence was collected from a man aged 30-40 years in good health and CMV-seronegative. The J gene is TRBJ1-2, the V gene TRBV19; D not certain. The CDR3 protein is CASSLALYGYTF. The CDR3 coding sequence is TGTGCCAGTAGCCTGGCCCTCTATGGCTACACCTTC. Full variable domain (missing parts from reference TRBV19 and TRBJ1-2): DGGITQSPKYLFRKEGQNVTLSCEQNLNHDAMYWYRQDPGQGLRLIYYSQIVNDFQKGDIAEGYSVSREKKESFPLTVTSAQKNPTAFYLCASSLALYGYTFGSGTRLTVV.